A selection of T cell receptor beta chains follows, all from one sample in a study of control samples from healthy donors and cancer patients. Some clones are missing from TCRdb's copy, which holds only in-frame ones; the method was immunoSEQ multiplex PCR. This table has about 53,000 clones, 87% appearing once. What was sequenced was PBMCs. All receptors come from a man aged 55 to 70 with head and neck cancer. The CDR3 runs from the conserved cysteine through the conserved F or W. The D gene is left open where the match is weak. Where a row states a size, it is once, few, many or the class of an expanded clone; other rows omit it.

v_gene: TRBV27; len: 15; d_gene: TRBD2; abundance: -; j_gene: TRBJ2-7; CDR3aa: CASSFTSGGSYEQYF; CDR3nt: TGTGCCAGCAGTTTCACTAGCGGGGGCTCCTACGAGCAGTACTTC
v_gene: TRBV9; len: 13; d_gene: -; abundance: once; j_gene: TRBJ1-3; CDR3aa: CASSVALELPIYF; CDR3nt: TGTGCCAGCAGCGTAGCTTTGGAGCTCCCCATATATTTT
v_gene: TRBV6-6; len: 15; d_gene: -; abundance: -; j_gene: TRBJ2-7; CDR3aa: CASSYSATATYEQYF; CDR3nt: TGTGCCAGCAGTTACTCGGCGACAGCAACCTACGAGCAGTACTTC
v_gene: TRBV4-3; len: 14; d_gene: -; abundance: -; j_gene: TRBJ2-1; CDR3aa: CASSQEELRTGQFF; CDR3nt: TGCGCCAGCAGCCAAGAAGAATTGCGGACGGGGCAGTTCTTC
v_gene: TRBV6-2/TRBV6-3; len: 17; d_gene: -; abundance: -; j_gene: TRBJ1-2; CDR3aa: CASSYLHGTELWHGYTF; CDR3nt: TGTGCCAGCAGTTACTTACACGGGACGGAACTGTGGCATGGCTACACCTTC
v_gene: TRBV18; len: 16; d_gene: TRBD1; abundance: -; j_gene: TRBJ1-2; CDR3aa: CASSLKRDSYNYGYTF; CDR3nt: TGTGCCAGCTCACTAAAGAGGGACAGCTATAACTATGGCTACACCTTC
v_gene: TRBV19; len: 15; d_gene: -; abundance: -; j_gene: TRBJ2-7; CDR3aa: CASSAGTGPAYEQYF; CDR3nt: TGTGCCAGTAGTGCCGGAACAGGGCCGGCCTACGAGCAGTACTTC
v_gene: TRBV6-4; len: 14; d_gene: TRBD1; abundance: -; j_gene: TRBJ1-1; CDR3aa: CASREGQGHTEAFF; CDR3nt: TGTGCCAGCAGGGAAGGACAGGGCCACACTGAAGCTTTCTTT
v_gene: TRBV29-1; len: 19; d_gene: -; abundance: -; j_gene: TRBJ2-1; CDR3aa: CSVELPPLGDRSSYNEQFF; CDR3nt: TGCAGCGTTGAGCTTCCTCCACTGGGAGATAGAAGCTCCTACAATGAGCAGTTCTTC
v_gene: TRBV12-3/TRBV12-4; len: 13; d_gene: -; abundance: -; j_gene: TRBJ1-1; CDR3aa: CASSLAENTEAFF; CDR3nt: TGTGCCAGCAGTTTAGCTGAGAACACTGAAGCTTTCTTT
v_gene: TRBV5-4; len: 16; d_gene: TRBD2; abundance: -; j_gene: TRBJ2-1; CDR3aa: CASTSIAGTSYNEQFF; CDR3nt: TGTGCCAGCACATCGATAGCGGGCACTTCCTACAATGAGCAGTTCTTC
v_gene: TRBV21-1; len: 15; d_gene: -; abundance: -; j_gene: TRBJ1-2; CDR3aa: CASTVRQAGNWGYTF; CDR3nt: TGTGCCAGCACCGTAAGGCAGGCAGGGAACTGGGGCTACACCTTC
v_gene: TRBV5-6; len: 14; d_gene: -; abundance: -; j_gene: TRBJ2-1; CDR3aa: CASTLSGSYNEQFF; CDR3nt: TGTGCCAGCACCCTATCGGGCTCCTACAATGAGCAGTTCTTC
v_gene: TRBV2; len: 14; d_gene: -; abundance: -; j_gene: TRBJ1-5; CDR3aa: CASSELTDNQPQHF; CDR3nt: TGTGCCAGCAGTGAATTAACAGACAATCAGCCCCAGCATTTT
v_gene: TRBV4-1; len: 17; d_gene: TRBD2; abundance: -; j_gene: TRBJ2-2; CDR3aa: CASSQESSGGVGGELFF; CDR3nt: TGCGCCAGCAGCCAAGAATCGAGCGGGGGGGTTGGCGGGGAGCTGTTTTTT
v_gene: TRBV14; len: 20; d_gene: -; abundance: -; j_gene: TRBJ1-4; CDR3aa: CASSHGDHPTGPRGNEKLFF; CDR3nt: TGTGCCAGCAGCCACGGGGACCACCCGACAGGCCCACGAGGGAATGAAAAACTGTTTTTT
v_gene: TRBV28; len: 14; d_gene: -; abundance: -; j_gene: TRBJ2-3; CDR3aa: CASSSRFRGDTQYF; CDR3nt: TGTGCCAGCAGTTCGCGTTTTAGGGGAGATACGCAGTATTTT
v_gene: TRBV18; len: 13; d_gene: -; abundance: -; j_gene: TRBJ2-3; CDR3aa: CASSPPSSDTQYF; CDR3nt: TGTGCCAGCTCACCACCGAGCTCAGATACGCAGTATTTT
v_gene: TRBV7-3; len: 16; d_gene: -; abundance: few; j_gene: TRBJ1-6; CDR3aa: CASSREPGHNNSPLHF; CDR3nt: TGTGCCAGCAGCCGGGAACCGGGACACAATAATTCACCCCTCCACTTT
v_gene: TRBV6-5; len: 13; d_gene: TRBD1; abundance: -; j_gene: TRBJ2-7; CDR3aa: CASSGTGLYEQYF; CDR3nt: TGTGCCAGCAGCGGGACAGGCCTCTACGAGCAGTACTTC
v_gene: TRBV6-5; len: 14; d_gene: -; abundance: -; j_gene: TRBJ1-6; CDR3aa: CASRGDERNSPLHF; CDR3nt: TGTGCCAGCAGGGGGGACGAGAGGAATTCACCCCTCCACTTT
v_gene: TRBV20-1; len: 16; d_gene: -; abundance: -; j_gene: TRBJ2-2; CDR3aa: CSASIARLTNTGELFF; CDR3nt: TGCAGTGCTAGTATCGCGCGATTGACGAACACCGGGGAGCTGTTTTTT
v_gene: TRBV11-2; len: 13; d_gene: -; abundance: few; j_gene: TRBJ1-5; CDR3aa: CASSLETNQPQHF; CDR3nt: TGTGCCAGCAGCTTAGAGACCAATCAGCCCCAGCATTTT
v_gene: TRBV29-1; len: 13; d_gene: -; abundance: -; j_gene: TRBJ1-1; CDR3aa: CSVGDGLFTEAFF; CDR3nt: TGCAGCGTCGGGGACGGACTTTTCACTGAAGCTTTCTTT
v_gene: TRBV4-1; len: 15; d_gene: -; abundance: -; j_gene: TRBJ2-7; CDR3aa: CASSQSPGASYEQYF; CDR3nt: TGCGCCAGCAGCCAGTCACCCGGGGCTTCCTACGAGCAGTACTTC
v_gene: TRBV14; len: 14; d_gene: -; abundance: -; j_gene: TRBJ1-2; CDR3aa: CASSHHPGNYGYTF; CDR3nt: TGTGCCAGCAGCCATCACCCAGGGAACTATGGCTACACCTTC
v_gene: TRBV2; len: 15; d_gene: TRBD1; abundance: -; j_gene: TRBJ2-2; CDR3aa: CASIRDRGSTGELFF; CDR3nt: TGTGCCAGCATTAGGGACAGGGGAAGCACCGGGGAGCTGTTTTTT
v_gene: TRBV30; len: 13; d_gene: TRBD2; abundance: -; j_gene: TRBJ2-3; CDR3aa: CAWSAASGGTQYF; CDR3nt: TGTGCCTGGAGTGCAGCTAGCGGGGGGACGCAGTATTTT
v_gene: TRBV28; len: 16; d_gene: -; abundance: -; j_gene: TRBJ2-7; CDR3aa: CASSSPDVRSSYEQYF; CDR3nt: TGTGCCAGCAGCTCGCCGGACGTCCGAAGCTCCTACGAGCAGTACTTC
v_gene: TRBV29-1; len: 13; d_gene: TRBD2; abundance: -; j_gene: TRBJ2-1; CDR3aa: CSVEGLAGDEQFF; CDR3nt: TGCAGCGTTGAAGGGCTAGCGGGAGATGAGCAGTTCTTC
v_gene: TRBV11-2; len: 12; d_gene: -; abundance: -; j_gene: TRBJ2-7; CDR3aa: CASSRGSHEQYF; CDR3nt: TGTGCCAGCAGCAGGGGTTCCCACGAGCAGTACTTC
v_gene: TRBV28; len: 15; d_gene: -; abundance: -; j_gene: TRBJ1-1; CDR3aa: CASSPPGRTNTEAFF; CDR3nt: TGTGCCAGCAGCCCTCCTGGACGGACGAACACTGAAGCTTTCTTT
v_gene: TRBV5-4; len: 15; d_gene: -; abundance: -; j_gene: TRBJ2-5; CDR3aa: CASSRRDGNQETQYF; CDR3nt: TGTGCCAGCAGCCGTCGGGACGGGAACCAAGAGACCCAGTACTTC
v_gene: TRBV27; len: 11; d_gene: -; abundance: -; j_gene: TRBJ2-7; CDR3aa: CASSTSYEQYF; CDR3nt: TGTGCCAGCAGTACCTCCTACGAGCAGTACTTC
v_gene: TRBV5-1; len: 15; d_gene: TRBD2; abundance: once; j_gene: TRBJ2-3; CDR3aa: CASNLGGLAGDTQYF; CDR3nt: TGCGCCAGCAACCTTGGGGGACTAGCGGGAGATACGCAGTATTTT
v_gene: TRBV7-6; len: 15; d_gene: TRBD1; abundance: -; j_gene: TRBJ2-7; CDR3aa: CASSSPGQGSYEQYF; CDR3nt: TGTGCCAGCAGCTCACCGGGACAGGGGTCCTACGAGCAGTACTTC
v_gene: TRBV2; len: 15; d_gene: -; abundance: -; j_gene: TRBJ2-2; CDR3aa: CASSPPVVKTGELFF; CDR3nt: TGTGCCAGCAGTCCGCCAGTAGTCAAAACCGGGGAGCTGTTTTTT
v_gene: TRBV15; len: 14; d_gene: -; abundance: -; j_gene: TRBJ1-4; CDR3aa: CATSRDYFSEKLFF; CDR3nt: TGTGCCACCAGCAGAGATTATTTCAGCGAAAAACTGTTTTTT
v_gene: TRBV28; len: 14; d_gene: -; abundance: -; j_gene: TRBJ1-5; CDR3aa: CASSLWDGNQPQHF; CDR3nt: TGTGCCAGCAGTTTATGGGACGGGAATCAGCCCCAGCATTTT
v_gene: TRBV7-9; len: 14; d_gene: -; abundance: -; j_gene: TRBJ1-1; CDR3aa: CASRPGTQNTEAFF; CDR3nt: TGTGCCAGCAGACCCGGGACACAGAACACTGAAGCTTTCTTT
v_gene: TRBV18; len: 15; d_gene: TRBD1; abundance: -; j_gene: TRBJ1-4; CDR3aa: CASSHTGQSNEKLFF; CDR3nt: TGTGCCAGCTCGCATACGGGACAGTCTAATGAAAAACTGTTTTTT
v_gene: TRBV14; len: 14; d_gene: -; abundance: -; j_gene: TRBJ2-7; CDR3aa: CASSSRSGVNEQYF; CDR3nt: TGTGCCAGCAGCTCACGGTCAGGGGTCAACGAGCAGTACTTC
v_gene: TRBV29-1; len: 15; d_gene: TRBD1; abundance: -; j_gene: TRBJ1-5; CDR3aa: CSVATGTGVHQPQHF; CDR3nt: TGCAGCGTTGCGACCGGGACAGGGGTGCATCAGCCCCAGCATTTT
v_gene: TRBV6-2/TRBV6-3; len: 15; d_gene: -; abundance: -; j_gene: TRBJ2-5; CDR3aa: CASSLYGRLGETQYF; CDR3nt: TGTGCCAGCAGTTTATACGGGAGATTGGGAGAGACCCAGTACTTC
v_gene: TRBV10-2; len: 11; d_gene: -; abundance: -; j_gene: TRBJ2-7; CDR3aa: CASSDLYEQYF; CDR3nt: TGCGCCAGCAGTGACCTCTACGAGCAGTACTTC
v_gene: TRBV4-1; len: 15; d_gene: TRBD1; abundance: -; j_gene: TRBJ1-2; CDR3aa: CASSLEEGANYGYTF; CDR3nt: TGCGCCAGCAGTCTCGAAGAGGGGGCCAACTATGGCTACACCTTC
v_gene: TRBV28; len: 13; d_gene: TRBD1; abundance: -; j_gene: TRBJ1-2; CDR3aa: CASSRGTEVGYTF; CDR3nt: TGTGCCAGCAGTCGGGGGACAGAGGTTGGCTACACCTTC
v_gene: TRBV7-6; len: 15; d_gene: TRBD2; abundance: -; j_gene: TRBJ2-7; CDR3aa: CASSLGGASGGEQYF; CDR3nt: TGTGCCAGCAGCTTAGGGGGCGCTAGCGGGGGCGAGCAGTACTTC